Listed below are T cell receptor beta chains from one sample, sequenced in a study of Ad26.COV2.S vaccination and SARS-CoV-2 variants. Produced via immunoSEQ multiplex PCR; TCRdb's table is partial and in-frame only. Altogether over 250,000 clones are present, roughly 86% being singletons, with the ten largest covering about 3.1%. The sequenced sample was peripheral blood, obtained in a trial of Ad26.COV2.S vaccine versus placebo. The receptors derive from a person aged 18-65 years who received the Ad26.COV2.S COVID-19 vaccine or a placebo. Both conserved end residues are part of each CDR3. Each record gives: clone size, D gene, V gene, J gene, CDR3 DNA, CDR3 protein. The D gene is left open where the match is weak. Rows give clone size only sometimes, using once, few, many, or a class for an expanded clone.

>.|.|TRBV7-8|TRBJ1-1
TGTGCCAGCAGCTTAGTAGGGCCCCGACAGGTTATGAACACTGAAGCTTTCTTT
CASSLVGPRQVMNTEAFF
>.|.|TRBV5-4|TRBJ2-2
TGTGCCAGCAGCTCCGGGACAAAGAACACCGGGGAGCTGTTTTTT
CASSSGTKNTGELFF
>once|.|TRBV30|TRBJ2-2
TGTGCCTGGAGTGTACGGGGCTCCGGGGAGCTGTTTTTT
CAWSVRGSGELFF
>few|TRBD1|TRBV18|TRBJ1-6
TGTGCCAGCTCGCGGGACAGGGTCGGTAATTCACCCCTCCACTTT
CASSRDRVGNSPLHF
>.|TRBD1|TRBV5-1|TRBJ1-1
TGCGCCAGCAGCTTGACGACAGGGGTGAACACTGAAGCTTTCTTT
CASSLTTGVNTEAFF
>.|.|TRBV4-1|TRBJ1-4
TGCGCCAGCAGCCAAGCTCCGGGGCCGAATGAAAAACTGTTTTTT
CASSQAPGPNEKLFF
>once|.|TRBV19|TRBJ2-3
TGTGCCAGTAGGCCGGGACAACTCACAGATACGCAGTATTTT
CASRPGQLTDTQYF
>.|.|TRBV3-1/TRBV3-2|TRBJ2-1
TGTGCCAGCAGCCAAGTACCTGGTGTTAATGAGCAGTTCTTC
CASSQVPGVNEQFF
>.|.|TRBV20-1|TRBJ2-6
TGCAGTGCTAGTGGGACTGGGGCCAACGTCCTGACTTTC
CSASGTGANVLTF
>.|.|TRBV23-1|TRBJ1-3
TGCGCCAGCAGTCATCCGGACTTTCTCTCTGGAAACACCATATATTTT
CASSHPDFLSGNTIYF
>.|.|TRBV2|TRBJ2-1
TGTGCCAGCAGTGGATGGATCAGGGATGAGCAGTTCTTC
CASSGWIRDEQFF
>.|TRBD1|TRBV18|TRBJ1-6
TGTGCCAGCTCATCCACGGCGCCGGGACAGGGGATTTTTTCACCCCTCCACTTT
CASSSTAPGQGIFSPLHF
>few|.|TRBV6-2/TRBV6-3|TRBJ1-2
TGTGCCAGCAGTTACTCGTTTCAGGGAGACTACACCTTC
CASSYSFQGDYTF
>.|.|TRBV6-2/TRBV6-3|TRBJ1-2
TGTGCCAGCAGTTACTCGGGGCTGAGGAGCTACACCTTC
CASSYSGLRSYTF
>.|.|TRBV7-2|TRBJ1-1
TGTGCCAGCAGCTTAGGTCGGTTAGGCGGCACTGAAGCTTTCTTT
CASSLGRLGGTEAFF
>.|TRBD2|TRBV24-1|TRBJ2-2
TGTGCCACCAGTGATTCTAGCGGGCCGACTGGTAACGGGGAGCTGTTTTTT
CATSDSSGPTGNGELFF
>.|TRBD2|TRBV3-1/TRBV3-2|TRBJ2-7
TGTGCCAGCAGCTCACTAGCGGGAAACGAGCAGTACTTC
CASSSLAGNEQYF